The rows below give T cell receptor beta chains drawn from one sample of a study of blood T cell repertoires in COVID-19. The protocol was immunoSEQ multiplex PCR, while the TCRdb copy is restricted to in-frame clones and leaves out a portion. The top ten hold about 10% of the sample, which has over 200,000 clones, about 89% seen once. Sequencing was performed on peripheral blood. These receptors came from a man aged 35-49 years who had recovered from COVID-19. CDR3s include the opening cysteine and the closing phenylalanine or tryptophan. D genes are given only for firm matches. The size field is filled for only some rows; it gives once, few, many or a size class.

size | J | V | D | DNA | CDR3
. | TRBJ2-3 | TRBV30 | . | TGTGCCTGGAGTGTACTACCCGATACGCAGTATTTT | CAWSVLPDTQYF
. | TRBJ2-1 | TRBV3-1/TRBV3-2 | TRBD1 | TGTGCCAGCAGCCGGGGGACAGGGAACAATGAGCAGTTCTTC | CASSRGTGNNEQFF
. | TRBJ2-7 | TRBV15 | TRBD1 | TGTGCCACCAGCGGCTTGGACAGGGACTCCTACGAGCAGTACTTC | CATSGLDRDSYEQYF
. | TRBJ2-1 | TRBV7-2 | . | TGTGCCAGCAGCTTAGCTAATTACAATGAGCAGTTCTTC | CASSLANYNEQFF
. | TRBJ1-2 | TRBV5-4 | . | TGTGCCAGCAGCCACGCCCGTGGGGTACAGGGCTATGGCTACACCTTC | CASSHARGVQGYGYTF
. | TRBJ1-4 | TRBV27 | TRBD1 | TGTGCCAGCAGTTCCCAGGGGGCGGGCGATGAAAAACTGTTTTTT | CASSSQGAGDEKLFF
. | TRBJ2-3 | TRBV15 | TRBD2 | TGTGCCACCAGCAGTCCTACTAGCGGGAGTCGCACAGATACGCAGTATTTT | CATSSPTSGSRTDTQYF
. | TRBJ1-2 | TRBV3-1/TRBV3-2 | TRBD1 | TGTGCCAGCAGCCCAGAGGGACAGTTGAACTATGGCTACACCTTC | CASSPEGQLNYGYTF
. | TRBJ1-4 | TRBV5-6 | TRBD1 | TGTGCCAGCAGATACACAGGGGCAACTAATGAAAAACTGTTTTTT | CASRYTGATNEKLFF
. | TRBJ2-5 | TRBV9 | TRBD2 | TGTGCCAGCAGCGTAGGGCTAGCGGGACCGCAAGAGACCCAGTACTTC | CASSVGLAGPQETQYF
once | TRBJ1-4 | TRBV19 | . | TGTGCCAGTACTTCCAGGGAAGAAAAACTGTTTTTT | CASTSREEKLFF
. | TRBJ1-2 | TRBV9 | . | TGTGCCAGCAGCGGAGTACAGGAAATTGGGGACTATGGCTACACCTTC | CASSGVQEIGDYGYTF
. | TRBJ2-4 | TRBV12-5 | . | TGTGCTAGTGGCGGCACAGAAAGCAGTTTAGCCAAAAACATTCAGTACTTC | CASGGTESSLAKNIQYF
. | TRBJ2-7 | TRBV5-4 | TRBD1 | TGTGCCAGCAGCTGGGACAGGGACGAGCAGTACTTC | CASSWDRDEQYF
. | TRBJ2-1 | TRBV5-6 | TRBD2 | TGTGCCAGCAGCTTGGTTGCAGGACTAGCACATGAGCAGTTCTTC | CASSLVAGLAHEQFF
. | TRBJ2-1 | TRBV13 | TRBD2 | TGTGCCAGCAGCTTATACGGGGGGAATATTTACAATGAGCAGTTCTTC | CASSLYGGNIYNEQFF
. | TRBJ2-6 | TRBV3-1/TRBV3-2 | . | TGTGCCAGCAGCCTCCTTCCGGGGAAATCTGGGGCCAACGTCCTGACTTTC | CASSLLPGKSGANVLTF
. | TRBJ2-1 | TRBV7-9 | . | TGTGCCAGCAGCCCCGGAAGCTCTCGGGATGAGCAGTTCTTC | CASSPGSSRDEQFF
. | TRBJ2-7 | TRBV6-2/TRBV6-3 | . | TGTGCCAGCAGTGACCCCGGACACATCTCCTACGAGCAGTACTTC | CASSDPGHISYEQYF
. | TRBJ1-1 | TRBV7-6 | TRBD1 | TGTGCCAGCAGCTCGGTAACAGGGGGGAGAACTGAAGCTTTCTTT | CASSSVTGGRTEAFF
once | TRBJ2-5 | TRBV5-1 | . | TGCGCCAGCAGCTTGGTGGGGGCTCAAGAGACCCAGTACTTC | CASSLVGAQETQYF
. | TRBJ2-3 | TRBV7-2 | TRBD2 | TGTGCCAGCAGCTTAGCGGCAGTAGCGGGGGTTGAGTTTAACGCAGATACGCAGTATTTT | CASSLAAVAGVEFNADTQYF
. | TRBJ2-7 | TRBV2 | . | TGTGCCAGCAGTGAAACTCCACTCGAGCAGTACTTC | CASSETPLEQYF
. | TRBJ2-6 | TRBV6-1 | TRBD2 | TGTGCCAGCAGTGGCCCGGGACTAGCGGGCTTTGGGGCCAACGTCCTGACTTTC | CASSGPGLAGFGANVLTF
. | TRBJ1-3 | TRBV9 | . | TGTGCCAGCAGCGTAGGCTCGAGCTCTGGAAACACCATATATTTT | CASSVGSSSGNTIYF
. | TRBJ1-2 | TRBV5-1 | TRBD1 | TGCGCCAGCAGCTTGGAGACAGGGTTAAGGGTGCATGGCTACACCTTC | CASSLETGLRVHGYTF
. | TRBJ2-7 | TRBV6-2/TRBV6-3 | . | TGTGCCAGCAGTTATCGAGGGGGCGAGCAGTACTTC | CASSYRGGEQYF
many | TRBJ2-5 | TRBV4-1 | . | TGCGCCAGCAGCCAGTGGGCTTCGGAGACCCAGTACTTC | CASSQWASETQYF
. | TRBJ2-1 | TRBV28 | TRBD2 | TGTGCCAGCAAGAGAGCGGGAGGGTCTAACAATGAGCAGTTCTTC | CASKRAGGSNNEQFF
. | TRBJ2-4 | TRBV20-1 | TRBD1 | TGCAGTGCTAGTGGCTTTTCAGGGGGCGAAAACATTCAGTACTTC | CSASGFSGGENIQYF
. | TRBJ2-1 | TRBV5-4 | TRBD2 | TGTGCCAGCAGCTCCCAGCGGGGGAACTACAATGAGCAGTTCTTC | CASSSQRGNYNEQFF
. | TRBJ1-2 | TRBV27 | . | TGTGCCAGCACCCCATCGGTGGACTATGGCTACACCTTC | CASTPSVDYGYTF
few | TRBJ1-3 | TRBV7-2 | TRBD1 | TGTGCCAGCAGCGCGGGACAGATGTTAAATAGTGTATATTTT | CASSAGQMLNSVYF
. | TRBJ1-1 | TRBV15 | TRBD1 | TGTGCCACCAGCACAACAGGGGAGTTCTCTGAAGCTTTCTTT | CATSTTGEFSEAFF
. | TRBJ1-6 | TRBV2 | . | TGTGCCAGCAGTGTCGGGCAGGGCGGTAGAAATTCACCCCTCCACTTT | CASSVGQGGRNSPLHF
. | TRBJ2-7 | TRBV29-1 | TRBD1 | TGCAGCGCCCGGGACAGCTCCTACGAGCAGTACTTC | CSARDSSYEQYF
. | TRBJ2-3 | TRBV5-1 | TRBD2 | TGCGCCAGCAGCCTTCGGACTAGCGGGAGTTCAGATACGCAGTATTTT | CASSLRTSGSSDTQYF
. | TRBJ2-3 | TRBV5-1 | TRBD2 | TGCGCCAGCAGCTTGGGACTAGCGGGGAGAATGGCAGATACGCAGTATTTT | CASSLGLAGRMADTQYF
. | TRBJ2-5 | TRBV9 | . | TGTGCCAGCAGCCCATGGGCACAAGAGACCCAGTACTTC | CASSPWAQETQYF
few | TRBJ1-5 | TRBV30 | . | TGTGCCTGGAGGGCCACAGGGCACAATCAGCCCCAGCATTTT | CAWRATGHNQPQHF
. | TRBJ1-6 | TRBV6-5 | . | TGTGCCAGCAGTTACAGAGGAGGTTGGCTTAATTCACCCCTCCACTTT | CASSYRGGWLNSPLHF
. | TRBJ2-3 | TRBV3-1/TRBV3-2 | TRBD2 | TGTGCCAGCACCCGAATCCGAAAGTATGGGACTATCGGGTATTTT | CASTRIRKYGTIGYF
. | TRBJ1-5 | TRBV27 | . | TGTGCCAGCAGTTTTCTTTTCCCTAATCAGCCCCAGCATTTT | CASSFLFPNQPQHF
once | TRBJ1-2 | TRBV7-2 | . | TGTGCCAGCAGCCAACCACAGGACGCCCGAAGGAATGGCTACACCTTC | CASSQPQDARRNGYTF
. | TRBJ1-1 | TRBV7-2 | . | TGTGCCAGCAGCCTTACACCGAACACTGAAGCTTTCTTT | CASSLTPNTEAFF
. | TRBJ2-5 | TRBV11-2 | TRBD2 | TGTGCCAGCAGCTCTGCTGGGACTAGGAGAGGAGAGACCCAGTACTTC | CASSSAGTRRGETQYF
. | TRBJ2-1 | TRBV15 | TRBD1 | TGTGCCACCAGCAGTATGGACAGGGGGTTCTTC | CATSSMDRGFF
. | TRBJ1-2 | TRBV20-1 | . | TGCAGTGCTAGTCACCGGGATGGCTACACCTTC | CSASHRDGYTF
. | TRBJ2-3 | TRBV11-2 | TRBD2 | TGTGCCAGCAGCTTCCTAGCGGGAACTAGCACAGATACGCAGTATTTT | CASSFLAGTSTDTQYF
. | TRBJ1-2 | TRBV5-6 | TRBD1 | TGTGCCAGCAGACCCAGGGGGCGGGATGGCTACACCTTC | CASRPRGRDGYTF
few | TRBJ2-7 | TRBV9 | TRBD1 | TGTGCCAGCAGCGTATCCACAGGGGCCTACGAGCAGTACTTC | CASSVSTGAYEQYF
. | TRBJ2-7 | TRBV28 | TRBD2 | TGTGCCAGCAATAAGAGCGGGAGAATCGGATACGAGCAGTACTTC | CASNKSGRIGYEQYF
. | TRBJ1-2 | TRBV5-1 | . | TGCGCCAGCAGCTTAGTGACACAGTCTAACTATGGCTACACCTTC | CASSLVTQSNYGYTF
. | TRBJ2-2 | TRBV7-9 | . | TGTGCCAGCAGCTTAGAGCGCACCGGGGAGCTGTTTTTT | CASSLERTGELFF
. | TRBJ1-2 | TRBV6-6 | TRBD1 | TGTGCCAGCAGTTACTCCCTAAGGGGGCGCGACTATGGCTACACCTTC | CASSYSLRGRDYGYTF
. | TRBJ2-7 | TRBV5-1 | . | TGCGCCAGCAGCTATGGCCCTCGAGGACAACGGCCTGTTGGGTACGAGCAGTACTTC | CASSYGPRGQRPVGYEQYF
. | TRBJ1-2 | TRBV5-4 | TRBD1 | TGTGCCAGCAGCTTGGCGGCAGGGGGCGTCTATGGCTACACCTTC | CASSLAAGGVYGYTF